The 2 T cell receptor beta chains below all came from one sample that was sequenced in a study of identical twins. TCRdb re-derived calls from the 5' RACE reads in MiXCR, one entry per CDR3 protein. The sample gives around 650,000 distinct CDR3 sequences, 7.1% of which show up once; 1.6% is in the top ten. These data were likewise used in another study, on yellow fever vaccine responses in identical twins.

Input material: PBMCs. These receptors were obtained from a young woman in good health.

This clonotype has ten or more counts. The chain combines TRBV9 with TRBJ2-7, with 13 nucleotides matching TRBD2. CDR1 is SGDLS, CDR2 YYNGEE, per germline. The junction had 3 bases not matched to a gene; V was cut back by 2 bases and J by 4 bases. CDR3 length: 15 residues. This CDR3 reads CASSVGLAGVYEQYF. The CDR3 DNA follows: TGTGCCAGCAGCGTTGGACTAGCGGGAGTTTACGAGCAGTACTTC.

This clonotype was seen many times. This chain connects TRBV5-1 to TRBJ2-2; D unresolved. The CDR3 is 14 residues long. The germline gives CDR1 SGHRS, CDR2 YFSETQ. Trimming removed 0 bases from V and 5 bases from J, with 8 bases in between. The CDR3 loop is CASSLDRQTGELFF. CDR3 DNA: TGCGCCAGCAGCTTGGATAGGCAGACCGGGGAGCTGTTTTTT.